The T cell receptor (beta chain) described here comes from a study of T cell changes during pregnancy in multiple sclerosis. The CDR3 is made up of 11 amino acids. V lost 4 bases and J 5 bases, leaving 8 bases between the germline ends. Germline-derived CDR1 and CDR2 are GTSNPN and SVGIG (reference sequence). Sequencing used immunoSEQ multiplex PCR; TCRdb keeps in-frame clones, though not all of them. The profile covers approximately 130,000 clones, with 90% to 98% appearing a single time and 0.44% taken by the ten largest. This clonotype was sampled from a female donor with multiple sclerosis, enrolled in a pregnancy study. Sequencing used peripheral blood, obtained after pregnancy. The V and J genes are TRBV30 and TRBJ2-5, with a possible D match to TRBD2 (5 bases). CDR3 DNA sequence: TGTGCCTGGAAGAGAGGGGAGACCCAGTACTTC. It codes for CAWKRGETQYF.